A selection of T cell receptor beta chains follows, all from one sample in a study of PD-L1 blockade in urothelial cancer. Clones were read by immunoSEQ multiplex PCR, and TCRdb kept only the in-frame ones, dropping some. The sample consists of around 100,000 clones, more than 75% of them appearing once. The sequencing used PBMCs, collected around atezolizumab (anti-PD-L1) treatment. Every receptor here comes from a man in his sixties with urothelial cancer. The CDR3 runs from the conserved cysteine through the conserved F or W. Clone size is shown for a subset of rows, as once, few, many or a class of expanded clone.

clone_size,v_call,j_call,cdr3_aa
-,TRBV10-3,TRBJ2-5,CAISESSGRLAAQYF
-,TRBV20-1,TRBJ1-2,CSARDLYYTF
-,TRBV5-1,TRBJ2-3,CASSSPGGGGTQYF
-,TRBV11-2,TRBJ2-7,CASSSAVANSGEIYEQYF
-,TRBV27,TRBJ2-7,CASSPRDYVRNEQYF
-,TRBV5-5,TRBJ1-5,CASSLKGGGQPQHF
-,TRBV11-3,TRBJ2-1,CASSNYLYNEQFF
-,TRBV28,TRBJ2-1,CASSLSSRGRVEQFF
-,TRBV7-9,TRBJ1-4,CASSLRKAGGNEKLFF
-,TRBV7-7,TRBJ2-3,CASSPVGSGGSTDTQYF
-,TRBV25-1,TRBJ1-2,CASSEGGGDYGYTF
-,TRBV6-1,TRBJ1-2,CASSEAGSLGIPYGYTF
-,TRBV11-2,TRBJ2-7,CASSLGMGTYEQYF
-,TRBV4-1,TRBJ1-4,CASSQDLKLELFF
-,TRBV4-2,TRBJ2-5,CASSQDTAGGNQETQYF
-,TRBV2,TRBJ2-3,CASSAAAGSSTDTQYF
-,TRBV9,TRBJ2-2,CASSATSPGRTGELFF
-,TRBV4-1,TRBJ1-5,CASSQDTDSYDNQPQHF
-,TRBV7-6,TRBJ2-5,CASSKINGEQETQYF
-,TRBV28,TRBJ2-7,CASSSGTGGYEQYF
-,TRBV6-1,TRBJ1-2,CASQGYGTTNYGYTF
-,TRBV4-1,TRBJ2-1,CASSPSGTSQDEQFF
-,TRBV11-1,TRBJ1-5,CASSLGGGQPQHF
-,TRBV18,TRBJ2-1,CASSPTQAGSYNEQFF
-,TRBV28,TRBJ1-5,CASTPGAGNQPQHF
-,TRBV30,TRBJ2-2,CAWSALGARTGELFF
-,TRBV28,TRBJ1-2,CASSLMGALFYTF
once,TRBV6-1,TRBJ2-2,CASRGQGLAGELFF
-,TRBV2,TRBJ2-5,CASSGGTGRETQYF
-,TRBV15,TRBJ2-1,CATSHPETYNEQFF
many,TRBV7-9,TRBJ1-2,CASSLLTGNGYTF
-,TRBV5-5,TRBJ2-2,CASRDPGQVNTGELFF
-,TRBV10-3,TRBJ2-3,CASHGGGTDTQYF
-,TRBV4-1,TRBJ2-1,CASSQDRTGGDEQFF